These T cell receptor beta chains were read from a single sample in a study of blood T cell repertoires in COVID-19. Sequencing used immunoSEQ multiplex PCR; TCRdb keeps in-frame clones, though not all of them. The repertoire holds roughly 200,000 clones, 85% to 90% seen once, with about 6% in the top ten. Material for sequencing was peripheral blood. The receptors were gathered from a man aged 55 to 70 who had recovered from COVID-19. Both conserved end residues are part of each CDR3. Each record gives: D gene, clone size, V gene, J gene, CDR3 protein, CDR3 DNA. D genes are given only for firm matches. The size of a clone is reported for some rows only, either as once, few or many, or as a class for expanded clones.

TRBD1	NA	TRBV9	TRBJ2-5	CASSVGATGRETQYF	TGTGCCAGCAGCGTAGGTGCGACAGGGAGAGAGACCCAGTACTTC
TRBD1	NA	TRBV5-1	TRBJ1-2	CASSRAAGGQGYGYTF	TGCGCCAGCAGCCGGGCGGCAGGGGGGCAGGGCTATGGCTACACCTTC
TRBD1	NA	TRBV3-1/TRBV3-2	TRBJ1-5	CASSLSIQGAGQPQHF	TGTGCCAGCAGCCTTTCTATACAGGGGGCCGGGCAGCCCCAGCATTTT
NA	NA	TRBV11-2	TRBJ1-1	CASRPWDYTEAFF	TGTGCCAGCCGCCCATGGGACTACACTGAAGCTTTCTTT
NA	NA	TRBV7-9	TRBJ2-7	CASSKEAINRYEQYF	TGTGCCAGCAGCAAGGAGGCTATTAATAGGTACGAGCAGTACTTC
TRBD1	NA	TRBV5-1	TRBJ1-4	CASSLAGQGTNEKLFF	TGCGCCAGCAGCTTGGCGGGACAGGGGACTAATGAAAAACTGTTTTTT
NA	few	TRBV7-3	TRBJ2-3	CASSSQGSADTQYF	TGTGCCAGCAGCTCTCAGGGGAGCGCAGATACGCAGTATTTT
NA	NA	TRBV7-2	TRBJ2-7	CASSLDGTWGYYEQYF	TGTGCCAGCAGCTTAGATGGGACATGGGGTTACTACGAGCAGTACTTC
NA	NA	TRBV3-1/TRBV3-2	TRBJ2-1	CASSQGQGTYNEQFF	TGTGCCAGCAGCCAAGGCCAGGGCACCTACAATGAGCAGTTCTTC
NA	NA	TRBV9	TRBJ2-2	CASSPTSPQDTGELFF	TGTGCCAGCAGCCCTACTAGCCCGCAAGACACCGGGGAGCTGTTTTTT
NA	few	TRBV7-2	TRBJ1-6	CASTRQTNSPLHF	TGTGCCAGCACGCGACAGACCAATTCACCCCTCCACTTT
TRBD2	few	TRBV2	TRBJ2-3	CASSEGTSFTDTQYF	TGTGCCAGCAGTGAAGGGACTAGTTTCACAGATACGCAGTATTTT
NA	NA	TRBV9	TRBJ2-2	CASMIGDSHTGELFF	TGTGCCAGCATGATAGGGGACTCTCACACCGGGGAGCTGTTTTTT
NA	NA	TRBV18	TRBJ1-1	CASSVANTEAFF	TGTGCCAGCTCAGTAGCGAACACTGAAGCTTTCTTT
NA	NA	TRBV18	TRBJ2-5	CASSPPGGQYQETQYF	TGTGCCAGCTCACCACCCGGGGGGCAGTACCAAGAGACCCAGTACTTC
NA	NA	TRBV12-3/TRBV12-4	TRBJ2-7	CASSLRESYEQYF	TGTGCCAGCAGTTTGAGGGAGTCCTACGAGCAGTACTTC
NA	NA	TRBV6-2/TRBV6-3	TRBJ2-3	CASSYALEEGGPSTDTQYF	TGTGCCAGCAGTTACGCTTTGGAGGAGGGGGGGCCTAGCACAGATACGCAGTATTTT
TRBD1	NA	TRBV27	TRBJ1-4	CASTTSRGQAINEKLFF	TGTGCCAGCACCACTTCACGCGGACAGGCCATAAATGAAAAACTGTTTTTT
NA	NA	TRBV6-2/TRBV6-3	TRBJ1-1	CASSYLATGLAFF	TGTGCCAGCAGTTACCTTGCGACAGGACTTGCTTTCTTT
TRBD1	NA	TRBV11-2	TRBJ2-1	CASSWDRGPYEQFF	TGTGCCAGCAGCTGGGACAGGGGGCCGTATGAGCAGTTCTTC
TRBD1	once	TRBV19	TRBJ1-5	CASSTGTGGWGNQPQHF	TGTGCCAGTAGTACCGGGACAGGCGGATGGGGCAATCAGCCCCAGCATTTT
NA	NA	TRBV9	TRBJ2-1	CASSVAGAVSYNEQFF	TGTGCCAGCAGCGTGGCGGGGGCGGTCTCCTACAATGAGCAGTTCTTC
NA	NA	TRBV7-6	TRBJ2-3	CASSPTSSASTDTQYF	TGTGCCAGCAGCCCCACCTCTAGCGCTAGCACAGATACGCAGTATTTT
NA	NA	TRBV30	TRBJ1-1	CAWSVFTEAFF	TGTGCCTGGAGCGTTTTCACTGAAGCTTTCTTT
TRBD1	NA	TRBV7-2	TRBJ2-5	CASSYYVGTAQETQYF	TGTGCCAGCAGTTATTACGTAGGGACAGCCCAAGAGACCCAGTACTTC
NA	NA	TRBV6-2/TRBV6-3	TRBJ1-6	CASSPTQDSYNSPLHF	TGTGCCAGCAGCCCAACACAGGACTCCTATAATTCACCCCTCCACTTT
TRBD1	NA	TRBV6-1	TRBJ2-7	CASSLPGQGSYEQYF	TGTGCCAGCAGTTTGCCGGGACAGGGAAGCTACGAGCAGTACTTC
NA	NA	TRBV28	TRBJ2-3	CASSLLGTAADTQYF	TGTGCCAGCAGTTTATTGGGGACTGCGGCAGATACGCAGTATTTT
NA	once	TRBV14	TRBJ2-7	CASSQDSPGFISYEQYF	TGTGCCAGCAGCCAAGATAGTCCGGGGTTCATCTCCTACGAGCAGTACTTC
NA	NA	TRBV11-2	TRBJ2-1	CASSSPGHYNEQFF	TGTGCCAGCAGCTCACCGGGACACTACAATGAGCAGTTCTTC
TRBD1	NA	TRBV27	TRBJ2-7	CASSLTRDRGSYEQYF	TGTGCCAGCAGTTTGACGAGGGACAGGGGTTCCTACGAGCAGTACTTC
TRBD1	few	TRBV25-1	TRBJ2-7	CASSNPGGFSYEQYF	TGTGCCAGCAGCAACCCAGGGGGCTTCTCTTACGAGCAGTACTTC
TRBD1	NA	TRBV11-2	TRBJ1-2	CASSLDRTGNYGYTF	TGTGCCAGCAGCTTAGATCGGACAGGGAACTATGGCTACACCTTC
NA	NA	TRBV9	TRBJ1-6	CASSVLSSYNSPLHF	TGTGCCAGCAGCGTATTGAGCTCCTATAATTCACCCCTCCACTTT
NA	NA	TRBV12-5	TRBJ2-7	CASGFLTGTTVYEQYF	TGTGCTAGTGGTTTTCTCACAGGCACGACTGTCTACGAGCAGTACTTC
TRBD1	NA	TRBV14	TRBJ2-1	CASSRDRGSNEQFF	TGTGCCAGCAGCCGGGACAGGGGGTCAAATGAGCAGTTCTTC
NA	NA	TRBV28	TRBJ1-2	CASSSGGSIRGYTF	TGTGCCAGCAGCTCGGGGGGGAGCATTCGCGGCTACACCTTC
NA	NA	TRBV12-3/TRBV12-4	TRBJ1-2	CASTQEWNYGYTF	TGTGCCAGCACCCAGGAATGGAACTATGGCTACACCTTC
NA	NA	TRBV7-8	TRBJ1-2	CASSLIRTDTYGYTF	TGTGCCAGCAGCTTAATCAGGACAGACACTTATGGCTACACCTTC
TRBD1	NA	TRBV5-4	TRBJ2-7	CASSLQGVVNYEQYF	TGTGCCAGCAGCTTACAGGGGGTGGTAAACTACGAGCAGTACTTC
NA	once	TRBV6-5	TRBJ1-1	CASRRGSDTEAFF	TGTGCCAGCAGGCGGGGGTCGGACACTGAAGCTTTCTTT
NA	NA	TRBV5-4	TRBJ2-1	CASSFQDNEQFF	TGTGCCAGCAGCTTTCAGGACAATGAGCAGTTCTTC